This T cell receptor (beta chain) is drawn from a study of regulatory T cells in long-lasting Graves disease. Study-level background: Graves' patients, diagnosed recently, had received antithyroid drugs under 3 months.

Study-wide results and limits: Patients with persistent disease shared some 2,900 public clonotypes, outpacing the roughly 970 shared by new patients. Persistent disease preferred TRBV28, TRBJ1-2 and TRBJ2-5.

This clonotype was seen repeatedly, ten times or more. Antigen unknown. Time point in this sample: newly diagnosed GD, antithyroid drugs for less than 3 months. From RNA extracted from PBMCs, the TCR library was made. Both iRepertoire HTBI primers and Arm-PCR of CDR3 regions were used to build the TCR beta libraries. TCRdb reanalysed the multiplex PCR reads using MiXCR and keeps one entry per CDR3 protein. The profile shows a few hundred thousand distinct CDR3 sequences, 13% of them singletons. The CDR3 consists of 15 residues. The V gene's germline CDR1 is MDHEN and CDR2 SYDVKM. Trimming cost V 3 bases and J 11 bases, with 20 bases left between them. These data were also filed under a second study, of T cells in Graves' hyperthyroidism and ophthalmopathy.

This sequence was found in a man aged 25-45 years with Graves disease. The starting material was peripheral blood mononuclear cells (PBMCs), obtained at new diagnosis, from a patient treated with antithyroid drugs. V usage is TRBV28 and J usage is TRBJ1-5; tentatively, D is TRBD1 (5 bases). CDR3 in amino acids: CASSFGGSRDRSQHF. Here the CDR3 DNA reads TGTGCCAGCAGTTTTGGGGGATCCCGCGATCGGTCCCAGCATTTT. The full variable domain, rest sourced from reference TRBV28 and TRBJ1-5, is DVKVTQSSRYLVKRTGEKVFLECVQDMDHENMFWYRQDPGLGLRLIYFSYDVKMKEKGDIPEGYSVSREKKERFSLILESASTNQTSMYLCASSFGGSRDRSQHFGDGTRLSIL.